The 13 T cell receptor beta chains below all came from one sample that was sequenced in a study of T cells in tumors after PD-1 blockade. Profiled with immunoSEQ multiplex PCR; TCRdb holds only in-frame clones, not every one. Of some 48,000 clones listed, approximately 79% were seen once; the top ten hold around 15%. This sample comprised PBMCs, obtained before anti-PD-1 treatment. Source of these receptors: a human donor with basal cell carcinoma.

This sequence joins TRBV12-5 and TRBJ1-5; D gene unclear. V lost 5 bases and J 8 bases, leaving 16 bases between the germline ends. Germline V gene data show CDR1 as LGHNT and CDR2 as FRNRAP. This CDR3 contains 14 residues. CDR3 DNA sequence: TGTGCTAGTGGTACGGGCCAGGCTGGGGAGCCCCAGCATTTT. Translated, it gives CASGTGQAGEPQHF.

The V gene is TRBV7-2, the J gene TRBJ1-1; weak D call: TRBD1 (5 bases). Germline V CDR1 and CDR2: SGHTA, FQGNSA. V lost 3 bases and J 0 bases, leaving 11 bases between the germline ends. The CDR3 has 15 amino acids. In DNA, the CDR3 is TGTGCCAGCAGCTTTATTGACAGATTGAACACTGAAGCTTTCTTT. Protein: CASSFIDRLNTEAFF.

The V and J genes are TRBV7-2 and TRBJ1-1; unclear D gene. Trimming removed 4 bases from V and 1 base from J, with 16 bases in between. Germline loops: CDR1 SGHTA, CDR2 FQGNSA. CDR3 length: 16 residues. Here the CDR3 DNA reads TGTGCCAGCAGCTCACCCCTGACGGGAAAGAACACTGAAGCTTTCTTT. This gives the protein CASSSPLTGKNTEAFF.

V is TRBV4-1 and J is TRBJ2-3; 9 positions match TRBD1. Trimming cost V 0 bases and J 0 bases; bases outside gene matches: 4. Germline V gene lookup returns CDR1 MGHRA and CDR2 YSYEKL. This CDR3 contains 17 residues. The CDR3: CASSQDGQGTSTDTQYF. CDR3 coding DNA: TGCGCCAGCAGCCAAGACGGACAGGGGACTAGCACAGATACGCAGTATTTT.

V usage is TRBV6-5 and J usage is TRBJ1-5, with D unresolved. The germline CDR1 and CDR2 sequences are MNHEY and SVGAGI. CDR3 length: 15 amino acids. V dropped 6 bases and J dropped 0 bases, with 12 bases sitting between them. CDR3 nucleotide sequence: TGTGCCAGCAGCCGCGCCCTGAATAGCAATCAGCCCCAGCATTTT. Its protein product is CASSRALNSNQPQHF.

The V and J genes are TRBV28 and TRBJ2-1; D is perhaps TRBD1 (5 bases). Germline V CDR1 and CDR2: MDHEN, SYDVKM. The CDR3 is 13 amino acids. V was shortened by 3 bases and J by 6 bases, with 9 bases between the two germline ends. Here the CDR3 DNA reads TGTGCCAGCAGTTTGGGCAGGGTCAATGAGCAGTTCTTC. Its translation is CASSLGRVNEQFF.

The V call is TRBV12-5, the J call TRBJ1-1; no reliable D call. The CDR3 has 16 residues. V gave up 0 bases and J gave up 0 bases, with 11 bases separating them. Germline-derived CDR1 and CDR2 are LGHNT and FRNRAP. The DNA of the CDR3 is TGTGCTAGTGGTTTGGTATCGGGCAGAATGAACACTGAAGCTTTCTTT. Its protein product is CASGLVSGRMNTEAFF.

This clone was found a few times. This chain joins TRBV27 and TRBJ2-7; the match to TRBD2 covers 7 bases. V shed 9 bases, J shed 3 bases, and the junction held 8 bases outside the gene matches. CDR3 size: 13 residues. CDR1 is MNHEY and CDR2 is SMNVEV in the germline V gene (reference sequence). This CDR3 is CASWQRGGYEQYF. The CDR3 bases are TGTGCCAGTTGGCAGCGGGGCGGCTACGAGCAGTACTTC.

The chain employs TRBV2 and TRBJ2-1; no firm D call. The germline V and J ends were trimmed by 6 bases and 1 base, with 4 bases remaining between them. The CDR3 has 12 amino acids. Germline V CDR1 and CDR2: SNHLY, FYNNEI. Written as DNA, the CDR3 is TGTGCCAGCAGCGGGTCCTACAATGAGCAGTTCTTC. Protein sequence: CASSGSYNEQFF. The variable domain in full, with the rest retrieved from reference TRBV2 and TRBJ2-1, is EPEVTQTPSHQVTQMGQEVILRCVPISNHLYFYWYRQILGQKVEFLVSFYNNEISEKSEIFDDQFSVERPDGSNFTLKIRSTKLEDSAMYFCASSGSYNEQFFGPGTRLTVL.

The CDR3 coding sequence is TGTGCCAGCGTGGATGGTGGCATGAACACTGAAGCTTTCTTT. Its translation: CASVDGGMNTEAFF. The gene calls are TRBV6-5 and TRBJ1-1, with D unclear. CDR1 is MNHEY, CDR2 SVGAGI, per germline. Deletions cut 8 bases from V and 0 bases from J, with 13 bases between. This CDR3 region has 14 residues.

In this sample, this clone turned up once. This chain joins TRBV5-1 and TRBJ1-1; D remains unclear. This CDR3 comprises 14 residues. Trimming stripped 0 bases from V and 0 bases from J, with 6 bases between. Germline V gene sequence: CDR1 SGHRS, CDR2 YFSETQ. CDR3 region: CASSLDGVNTEAFF. DNA of the CDR3: TGCGCCAGCAGCTTGGACGGGGTGAACACTGAAGCTTTCTTT.

The chain links TRBV27 to TRBJ2-1; tentative D call: TRBD2 (7 bases). Germline loops: CDR1 MNHEY, CDR2 SMNVEV (reference sequence). V shed 4 bases and J shed 6 bases, with 25 bases lying between them. The CDR3 is 18 residues long. CDR3: CASSSNGGGDRSFNEQFF. CDR3 DNA sequence: TGTGCCAGCAGTTCAAATGGGGGGGGCGACAGGAGCTTCAATGAGCAGTTCTTC.

This clone was found once. The chain links TRBV11-2 to TRBJ1-1; D is ambiguous. The CDR3 sequence is 13 residues long. The germline V gene has CDR1 SGHAT and CDR2 FQNNGV. Trimming stripped 1 base from V and 5 bases from J, with 8 bases between. The CDR3 sequence is CASSLVFGTEAFF. The CDR3 DNA follows: TGTGCCAGCAGCTTAGTATTTGGAACTGAAGCTTTCTTT.